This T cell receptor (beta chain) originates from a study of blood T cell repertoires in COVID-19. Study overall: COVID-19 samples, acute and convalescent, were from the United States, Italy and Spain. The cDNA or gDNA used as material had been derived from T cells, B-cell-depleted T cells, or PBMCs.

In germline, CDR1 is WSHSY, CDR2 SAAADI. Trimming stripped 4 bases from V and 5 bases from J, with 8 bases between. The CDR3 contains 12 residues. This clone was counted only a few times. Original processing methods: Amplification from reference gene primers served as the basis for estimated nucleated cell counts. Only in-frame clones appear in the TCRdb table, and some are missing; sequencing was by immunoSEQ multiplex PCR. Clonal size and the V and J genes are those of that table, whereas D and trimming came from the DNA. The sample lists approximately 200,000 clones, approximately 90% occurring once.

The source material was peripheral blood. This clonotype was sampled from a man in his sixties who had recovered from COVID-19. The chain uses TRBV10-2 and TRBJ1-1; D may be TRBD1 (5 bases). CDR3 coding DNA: TGCGCCAGCAGTGTTGGGGGGACTGAAGCTTTCTTT. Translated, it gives CASSVGGTEAFF.